The clone carrying this T cell receptor (beta chain) was seen repeatedly, ten times or more. The germline V gene encodes CDR1 MRHNA and CDR2 SNTAGT. CDR3 size: 14 residues. V lost 5 bases to trimming and J lost 9 bases; unmatched junction nucleotides: 9. This entry comes from a study of blood T cell repertoires in COVID-19. About the study: There were acute and convalescent COVID-19 samples, and they came from the United States, Italy and Spain. PBMCs, B-cell-depleted T cells, or T cells provided the cDNA or gDNA that made up the material.

In the original workflow: Reference gene primer amplification yielded estimated nucleated cell counts. The assay was immunoSEQ multiplex PCR, and TCRdb's table has in-frame clones only and misses some. D and trimming come from the DNA, and the V and J calls and clone size come from that table. This sample carries under 500,000 clones, roughly nine tenths of them seen once, and the ten largest clones take approximately 2%. In assigning cohorts, the study relied on participant-reported clinical history. The chain joins TRBV6-4 to TRBJ2-1; TRBD2 matches at 8 bases. The receptor comes from a woman younger than 30 with acute COVID-19. The sequenced sample was PBMCs or T cells enriched from blood (not recorded which). The CDR3 protein is CASSRISGDAEQFF. The CDR3 coding sequence is TGTGCCAGCAGTCGGATTAGCGGGGATGCTGAGCAGTTCTTC.